Listed below are T cell receptor delta chains from one sample, sequenced in a study of gamma-delta chains in newborns, infants, children. TCRdb fed the reads to CATT. The sample contains several thousand delta-chain clones, 38% of which appear only once. Material: blood. These receptors were collected from a child who received the measles vaccine. Each CDR3 is given with its conserved first and last residue. A D gene is named only where the DNA matches it firmly. Size tells how often a clone was seen (once, few, many) or the class of an expanded clone, and some rows leave it out.

V gene	D gene	J gene	clone size	CDR3 protein	CDR3 DNA
TRDV1	NA	TRDJ1	NA	CALGDPYDSSYTDKLIF	TGTGCTCTTGGGGATCCCTACGACTCCAGTTACACCGATAAACTCATCTTT
TRDV1	NA	TRDJ1	NA	CALEVGSFLRFWGSDETTTTDKLIF	TGTGCTCTTGAGGTAGGGTCCTTCCTACGTTTCTGGGGGAGCGATGAGACCACCACCACCGATAAACTCATCTTT
TRDV1	TRDD2	TRDJ1	NA	CALGEKGPSYALLFSCADKLIF	TGTGCTCTTGGGGAGAAGGGCCCTTCCTACGCCCTCCTCTTTAGTTGCGCCGATAAACTCATCTTT
TRDV1	TRDD3	TRDJ1	few	CALGEVGPLGDPRYTDKLIF	TGTGCTCTTGGGGAAGTCGGCCCACTGGGGGATCCCAGGTACACCGATAAACTCATCTTT
TRDV2	TRDD3	TRDJ3	NA	CACDILGDTWDTRQMFF	TGTGCCTGTGACATACTGGGGGATACCTGGGACACCCGACAGATGTTTTTC
TRDV3	TRDD3	TRDJ2	few	CAFKGLRLGDLTAQLFF	TGTGCCTTTAAAGGTTTGCGACTGGGGGATTTGACAGCACAACTCTTCTTT
TRDV1	TRDD3	TRDJ1	NA	CALGDPGGSCFDTDKLIF	TGTGCTCTTGGGGACCCCGGGGGATCCTGTTTTGACACCGATAAACTCATCTTT
TRDV1	NA	TRDJ1	NA	CALGESIFPRLGGSLHTDKLIF	TGTGCTCTTGGGGAAAGCATCTTCCCACGTCTCGGGGGCTCCCTCCACACCGATAAACTCATCTTT
TRDV1	TRDD3	TRDJ1	few	CALGAYSALLRSLLGDNTDKLIF	TGTGCTCTTGGGGCGTACAGCGCTCTCCTACGCTCCCTACTGGGGGATAACACCGATAAACTCATCTTT
TRDV1	TRDD3	TRDJ1	NA	CALGDFGVFPPPPYWGLRGKLIF	TGTGCTCTTGGGGATTTCGGAGTTTTTCCACCCCCACCTTACTGGGGGCTAAGGGGTAAACTCATCTTT
TRDV1	TRDD3	TRDJ1	NA	CALGERGRSYETLYWGKKDLRTYTDKLIF	TGTGCTCTTGGGGAAAGGGGTCGCTCCTACGAAACCCTGTACTGGGGGAAAAAAGACTTAAGGACGTACACCGATAAACTCATCTTT
TRDV1	NA	TRDJ1	NA	CALGFILPFNWGMGIGSDKLIF	NA
TRDV1	TRDD3	TRDJ1	NA	CALGERVLNWGGPYTDKLIF	TGTGCTCTTGGGGAACGGGTTCTAAACTGGGGGGGCCCGTACACCGATAAACTCATCTTT
TRAV29/DV5	TRDD3	TRDJ1	NA	CAATFLRSMWGIRPFYTDKLIF	TGTGCAGCAACCTTCCTACGATCGATGTGGGGGATACGTCCGTTTTACACCGATAAACTCATCTTT
TRAV29/DV5	NA	TRDJ2	few	CAATAAGTLYSSSYWDILGDLTAQLFF	TGTGCAGCAACGGCCGCTGGAACCCTCTATTCCTCTTCCTACTGGGATATACTGGGGGACTTGACAGCACAACTCTTCTTT
TRDV2	NA	TRDJ2	NA	CACDMVPSSGLLLTAQLFF	TGTGCCTGTGACATGGTGCCCTCTAGTGGTTTACTCTTGACAGCACAACTCTTCTTT
TRDV1	TRDD3	TRDJ1	NA	CALGELEEFTVLGDTNGVDKLIF	TGTGCTCTTGGGGAACTTGAGGAATTTACAGTACTGGGGGATACCAACGGAGTAGATAAACTCATCTTT
TRDV1	NA	TRDJ1	NA	CALGEKPRDIYTDKLIF	TGTGCTCTTGGGGAAAAACCGAGAGATATTTACACCGATAAACTCATCTTT
TRDV1	TRDD3	TRDJ1	NA	CALGRGYCYWGRLIF	TGTGCTCTTGGGAGAGGTTACTGTTACTGGGGGAGACTCATCTTT
TRDV1	TRDD3	TRDJ1	NA	CALGDHWGGRLIF	TGTGCTCTTGGGGACCACTGGGGGGGGAGACTCATCTTT
TRDV2	NA	TRDJ1	medium-sized	CACEGYTDKLIF	TGTGCCTGTGAGGGATACACCGATAAACTCATCTTT
TRDV1	NA	TRDJ2	NA	CALGERVFNTPKCPLTAQLFF	TGTGCTCTTGGGGAACGGGTGTTCAACACTCCTAAATGTCCCTTGACAGCACAACTCTTCTTT
TRDV1	TRDD3	TRDJ1	NA	CALGEPSYRSWGITPPLLYTDKLIF	TGTGCTCTTGGGGAACCTTCCTACAGAAGCTGGGGGATAACCCCTCCCCTCTTGTACACCGATAAGCTCATCTTT
TRDV1	TRDD3	TRDJ1	NA	CALGESPCHWGIQLIF	TGTGCTCTTGGGGAATCCCCCTGCCACTGGGGGATACAACTCATCTTT
TRDV1	TRDD3	TRDJ1	NA	CALGELNPWGWGIQWYTDKLIF	TGTGCTCTTGGGGAACTTAACCCATGGGGCTGGGGGATACAGTGGTACACCGATAAACTCATCTTT
TRDV1	NA	TRDJ2	few	CALGRRTLRSNHMVTAQLFF	TGTGCTCTTGGGCGAAGGACGCTACGTTCGAACCATATGGTGACAGCACAACTCTTCTTT
TRDV3	NA	TRDJ1	NA	CAFKAPTAADKLIF	TGTGCCTTTAAGGCTCCGACCGCGGCGGATAAACTCATCTTT
TRDV1	TRDD3	TRDJ1	NA	CALGEALLSLGDTADKLIF	TGTGCTCTTGGGGAAGCCCTACTAAGCCTGGGGGATACGGCCGATAAACTCATCTTT
TRDV1	NA	TRDJ1	NA	CALGEWRGFHYSLCWGSHTDKLIF	TGTGCTCTTGGGGAATGGCGCGGCTTTCACTATTCCCTTTGCTGGGGATCCCACACCGATAAACTCATCTTT
TRDV3	TRDD3	TRDJ1	NA	CAFPITSLKGDTAGCTDKLIF	TGTGCCTTCCCTATAACTTCCTTAAAGGGGGATACGGCAGGGTGCACCGATAAACTCATCTTT
TRDV1	NA	TRDJ3	few	CALGLVSPGKDTRQMFF	TGTGCTCTTGGGCTAGTTAGCCCTGGTAAAGACACCCGACAGATGTTTTTC
TRDV2	TRDD3	TRDJ1	few	CACDTGVYWGIRGTDKLIF	TGTGCCTGTGACACCGGTGTTTACTGGGGGATACGGGGCACCGATAAACTCATCTTT
TRDV2	TRDD3	TRDJ1	NA	CACAKWGAIGYWGIPITHPSYTDKLIF	TGTGCCTGTGCTAAATGGGGAGCCATCGGGTACTGGGGGATACCCATAACCCACCCATCGTACACCGATAAACTCATCTTT
TRDV2	NA	TRDJ1	few	CACDTGIGTDKLIF	TGTGCCTGTGACACCGGGATAGGTACCGATAAACTCATCTTT
TRDV1	NA	TRDJ1	NA	CALGDWNYPPFLVEVQYTDKLIF	TGTGCTCTTGGGGATTGGAACTACCCACCCTTCTTAGTAGAAGTCCAGTACACCGATAAACTCATCTTT
TRDV1	TRDD3	TRDJ1	few	CALGAPRGRTGDTDKLIF	TGTGCTCTTGGGGCCCCTAGAGGTCGTACTGGGGACACCGATAAACTCATCTTT
TRDV1	NA	TRDJ1	NA	CALGELGDGYTDKLIF	TGTGCTCTTGGGGAACTAGGGGACGGGTACACCGATAAACTCATCTTT
TRDV1	NA	TRDJ1	NA	CALGELILLRWYTDKLIF	TGTGCTCTTGGGGAACTAATCCTCCTACGGTGGTACACCGATAAACTCATCTTT
TRDV1	NA	TRDJ1	NA	CALGELDWSYLGEPLIYTDKLIF	TGTGCTCTTGGGGAACTAGATTGGTCCTACTTAGGGGAACCACTTATATACACCGATAAACTCATCTTT
TRDV1	TRDD3	TRDJ1	NA	CALGEGGIRITDKLIF	TGTGCTCTTGGGGAAGGGGGGATACGCATCACCGATAAACTCATCTTT
TRDV3	NA	TRDJ1	NA	CASGSPYLLLEGDTDKLIF	NA
TRDV1	TRDD3	TRDJ1	few	CALGVRCVSCLGDGVYTDKLIF	TGTGCTCTTGGGGTTCGATGCGTGAGTTGTTTGGGGGATGGTGTGTACACCGATAAACTCATCTTT
TRAV29/DV5	TRDD3	TRDJ1	few	CAASPPTEGLLGDEEVKLIF	TGTGCAGCAAGCCCTCCTACGGAGGGTTTACTGGGGGATGAGGAGGTTAAACTCATCTTT
TRDV1	NA	TRDJ1	NA	CALGQFLPRGDRIQGDTDKPIF	TGCGCTCTTGGGCAATTCCTACCCCGGGGAGATAGGATCCAGGGGGACACCGATAAACCCATCTTT
TRDV1	TRDD3	TRDJ2	NA	CALGEFTFLSSRYTGGYGALTAQLFF	TGTGCTCTTGGGGAATTTACCTTCCTAAGTAGTCGGTATACTGGGGGATACGGAGCTTTGACAGCACAACTCTTCTTT
TRDV1	TRDD3	TRDJ1	few	CALGELPPSGWGIRVDKLIF	TGTGCTCTTGGGGAACTCCCTCCCTCGGGCTGGGGGATACGCGTTGATAAACTCATCTTT
TRDV1	NA	TRDJ1	NA	CALGELPLPRPYTDKLIF	TGTGCTCTTGGGGAACTCCCCCTCCCCAGGCCGTACACCGATAAACTCATCTTT
TRDV1	TRDD3	TRDJ1	few	CALGAPPYDLGDRKLIF	TGTGCTCTTGGGGCCCCTCCCTACGACCTGGGGGATAGGAAACTCATCTTT
TRDV1	TRDD3	TRDJ1	few	CALGELDPFSELGAYWGDKLIF	TGTGCTCTTGGGGAACTAGATCCCTTCTCAGAACTGGGGGCTTACTGGGGCGATAAACTCATCTTT
TRDV1	TRDD3	TRDJ1	NA	CALGELVPLSYWGIPYTDKLIF	TGTGCTCTTGGGGAACTGGTCCCCCTCTCGTACTGGGGGATCCCCTACACCGATAAACTCATCTTT
TRDV1	NA	TRDJ1	NA	CALGERGPSFLPIGGSYTDKLIF	TGTGCTCTGGGGGAAAGGGGCCCCTCCTTCCTCCCTATTGGGGGATCGTACACCGATAAACTCATCTTT
TRDV1	TRDD2	TRDJ1	NA	CALGDTTPSYVVWGPHKLIF	TGTGCTCTTGGGGATACGACCCCTTCCTACGTCGTCTGGGGGCCCCATAAACTCATCTTT
TRAV29/DV5	NA	TRDJ1	NA	CSVLLCSKRRTGDMVTDKLIF	NA
TRDV1	TRDD3	TRDJ1	NA	CALGDPRAGGSRITDKLIF	TGTGCTCTTGGGGATCCCCGGGCTGGGGGATCCAGAATCACCGATAAACTCATCTTT